This TCR beta chain came from a study of metastatic and nonmetastatic thyroid tumors. The CDR3 has 13 residues. V was pared by 5 bases and J by 7 bases, with 11 bases between. Germline V lookup: CDR1 MDHEN, CDR2 SYDVKM. Using MiXCR, TCRdb re-called clones from the PCR reads. The sample has about 6,000 clones, just under 30% seen once. Prior to thyroid surgery, none of the patients had received any treatment. Sequenced: adjacent normal tissue. The receptor was isolated from a female donor with papillary thyroid cancer or a benign thyroid nodule (not recorded which). Some clones in this sample may be carry-over from other donors' samples. The J gene is TRBJ2-2, the V gene TRBV28, with D unresolved. CDR3 nucleotides: TGTGCCAGCAGTCACGGCCCGGGCGGGGAGCTGTTTTTT. Amino acids: CASSHGPGGELFF.